Presented here are 30 T cell receptor beta chains from one specimen sequenced in a study of early T cells in non-severe SARS-CoV-2 infection. TCRdb recomputed calls from the 5' RACE reads with MiXCR, one row per CDR3 protein. The sample holds 50,000 to 65,000 distinct CDR3 sequences; 9.5% to 15% are singletons and the top ten take 1.3% to 1.5%. Material: whole blood. The receptors were sampled from an adult who was a healthcare worker with PCR-confirmed SARS-CoV-2 infection or an uninfected control (not recorded which).

The genes are TRBV27 and TRBJ1-6; 7 bases are shared with TRBD1. Germline values: CDR1 MNHEY, CDR2 SMNVEV (reference sequence). CDR3 length: 15 residues. V was clipped by 6 bases and J by 8 bases; unmatched bases: 10. In DNA form, the CDR3 reads TGTGCCAGCAGCACCGCCGGGACAGCGGATTCACCCCTCCACTTT. Its translation is CASSTAGTADSPLHF.

In its sample, this clonotype was seen a few times. The gene calls are TRBV3-1 and TRBJ2-1, with 7 bases matching TRBD1. Trimming removed 4 bases from V and 4 bases from J; junction bases left unmatched: 10. Germline CDR1 reads LGHDT; CDR2 reads YNNKEL (reference sequence). This CDR3 spans 16 amino acids. The CDR3 sequence: CASSPERGQFYNEQFF. As DNA, the CDR3 is TGTGCCAGCAGCCCGGAGAGGGGACAGTTTTACAATGAGCAGTTCTTC.

This clonotype was detected many times. The rearrangement uses TRBV27 and TRBJ2-5; D call uncertain. The CDR3 contains 15 residues. Trimming took 2 bases from V and 4 from J, leaving 14 bases between them. Germline V gene data show CDR1 as MNHEY and CDR2 as SMNVEV (reference sequence). CDR3 residues: CASSLLWGLGETQYF. The CDR3 region has the DNA TGTGCCAGCAGTTTACTCTGGGGATTAGGAGAGACCCAGTACTTC.

This clonotype appeared a few times. The V and J genes are TRBV20-1 and TRBJ1-1, with no clear D. The length of the CDR3 is 13 residues. V lost 1 base and J 0 bases, leaving 6 bases between the germline ends. In germline, CDR1 is DFQATT, CDR2 SNEGSKA (reference sequence). The CDR3 DNA follows: TGCAGTGCTAGAGGGCAAGTGAACACTGAAGCTTTCTTT. This encodes CSARGQVNTEAFF.

The table lists this clonotype with many counts. The chain is built from TRBV2 and TRBJ2-7; the match to TRBD1 covers 9 bases. J gave up 6 bases and V 6 bases, and 9 bases lay outside the gene matches. Germline V lookup: CDR1 SNHLY, CDR2 FYNNEI. This CDR3 has 14 amino acids. DNA for the CDR3: TGTGCCAGCAGATTGGGACAGGGTGCATCCGAGCAGTACTTC. This encodes CASRLGQGASEQYF.

The chain combines TRBV3-1 with TRBJ2-2; D call uncertain. Germline loops: CDR1 LGHDT, CDR2 YNNKEL (reference sequence). Deletions cut 4 bases from V and 6 bases from J, with 12 bases between. The CDR3 runs to 14 residues. Here the CDR3 DNA reads TGTGCCAGCAGCCCTGCACGAGTTTCCGGGGAGCTGTTTTTT. It encodes CASSPARVSGELFF.

The chain uses TRBV7-3 and TRBJ2-7, with unresolved D. The V gene's germline CDR1 is SGHTA and CDR2 FQGTGA. Trimming took off 2 bases at V and 3 bases at J, with 8 bases between the two ends. CDR3 length: 13 residues. CDR3 protein: CASSLSPNYEQYF. CDR3 DNA sequence: TGTGCCAGCAGCTTATCCCCAAACTACGAGCAGTACTTC.

For this clonotype: The CDR3 end shows no conserved phenylalanine or tryptophan, and so a read error is likely. This sequence joins TRBV27 and TRBJ1-2, with 9 bases that match TRBD1. CDR1 and CDR2 (germline): MNHEY, SMNVEV (reference sequence). The CDR3 runs to 17 residues. J was trimmed by 2 bases and V by 2 bases; bases with no gene match: 9. The CDR3 region is CASSLVTGTGINYGYTL. The CDR3, as DNA: TGTGCCAGCAGTTTAGTCACCGGGACAGGGATCAACTATGGCTACACCCTC.

This clonotype was picked up many times. The chain joins TRBV9 to TRBJ2-2; D gene unclear. Germline V gives CDR1 SGDLS, CDR2 YYNGEE. The CDR3 contains 12 residues. The ends were cut back, 4 bases at V and 6 bases at J, with 7 bases in the middle. CDR3 coding DNA: TGTGCCAGCAGCCTCAACGCCGGGGAGCTGTTTTTT. The encoded protein is CASSLNAGELFF.

Many counts were recorded for this clonotype. The chain employs TRBV12-5 and TRBJ1-1; no definite D call. The CDR3 sequence is 12 residues long. Germline V lookup: CDR1 LGHNT, CDR2 FRNRAP. V lost 1 base, J lost 6 bases, and 6 bases lay in between. The CDR3 sequence is CASGLGRSEAFF. The DNA for the CDR3 is TGTGCTAGTGGTTTGGGCAGGTCTGAAGCTTTCTTT.

The rearrangement links TRBV9 to TRBJ2-4; 8 positions agree with TRBD2. The CDR3 spans 19 residues. The ends lost 0 bases at V and 9 bases at J; junction bases unmatched: 20. Germline CDR1 SGDLS, CDR2 YYNGEE. CDR3 coding DNA: TGTGCCAGCAGCGTAGCTAATGTAGCGGGGAGGCGGCCCAAGAGCATTCAGTACTTC. It encodes CASSVANVAGRRPKSIQYF. The full variable domain, in which reference TRBV9 and TRBJ2-4 provide the parts outside the CDR3, is DSGVTQTPKHLITATGQRVTLRCSPRSGDLSVYWYQQSLDQGLQFLIQYYNGEERAKGNILERFSAQQFPDLHSELNLSSLELGDSALYFCASSVANVAGRRPKSIQYFGAGTRLSVL.

This clonotype was seen only a few times. V is TRBV5-1 and J is TRBJ1-5; D may be TRBD1 (5 bases). Per the germline V gene, CDR1 is SGHRS and CDR2 is YFSETQ. The V end lost 4 bases, the J end lost 1 base, and 12 bases lay between the germline ends. The CDR3 consists of 15 residues. The CDR3 reads CASSPGTSSNQPQHF. Written as DNA, the CDR3 is TGCGCCAGCAGCCCCGGGACGTCGAGCAATCAGCCCCAGCATTTT.

This clonotype was seen ten or more times. This chain connects TRBV7-8 to TRBJ2-7; possibly TRBD1 for D (5 bases). The V gene's germline CDR1 is SGHVS and CDR2 FQNEAQ. CDR3 length: 12 amino acids. The germline V and J ends were trimmed by 5 bases and 2 bases, with 7 bases remaining between them. The CDR3: CASSTQAYEQYF. Here the CDR3 DNA reads TGTGCCAGCAGCACACAGGCCTACGAGCAGTACTTC.

This clonotype was counted many times. The chain has TRBV29-1 and TRBJ1-2, with D tentatively TRBD1 (5 bases). Looked up from germline, CDR1 is SQVTM and CDR2 is ANQGSEA. This CDR3 comprises 16 residues. With 4 bases removed from V and 0 bases from J, the gap between germline ends came to 18 bases. CDR3 loop: CSVGGGDRLANYGYTF. CDR3 nucleotide sequence: TGCAGCGTTGGAGGAGGAGACAGATTAGCTAACTATGGCTACACCTTC.

This clonotype was picked up a small number of times. V is TRBV29-1 and J is TRBJ1-3; no clear D. The V gene lost 5 bases and the J gene lost 1 base, with 3 bases spanning the gap. CDR3 length: 11 residues. Germline assignment: CDR1 SQVTM and CDR2 ANQGSEA. In DNA, the CDR3 is TGCAGCGTTATGTCTGGAAACACCATATATTTT. As protein: CSVMSGNTIYF.

This clonotype was seen a handful of times. The chain carries TRBV15 and TRBJ1-2; the D gene is possibly TRBD1 (5 bases). This CDR3 is 16 amino acids long. The germline gives CDR1 LNHNV, CDR2 YYDKDF (reference sequence). Trimming removed 0 bases at V and 2 bases at J, with 13 bases between. CDR3 DNA: TGTGCCACCAGCAGAGATCCGGTCGGGGCCAACTATGGCTACACCTTC. This encodes CATSRDPVGANYGYTF.

The CDR3 loop reads CASSLDGASYNEQFF. The CDR3 DNA sequence: TGCGCCAGCAGCTTGGACGGGGCCTCCTACAATGAGCAGTTCTTC. V gene TRBV5-1 combines with J gene TRBJ2-1; D is perhaps TRBD1 or TRBD2 (5 bases each). The germline V gene encodes CDR1 SGHRS and CDR2 YFSETQ. Trimming stripped 0 bases from V and 0 bases from J, with 7 bases between. The CDR3 extends over 15 amino acids. The full variable domain, its missing parts supplied by reference TRBV5-1 and TRBJ2-1, is KAGVTQTPRYLIKTRGQQVTLSCSPISGHRSVSWYQQTPGQGLQFLFEYFSETQRNKGNFPGRFSGRQFSNSRSEMNVSTLELGDSALYLCASSLDGASYNEQFFGPGTRLTVL.

The table lists this clonotype with many counts. This rearrangement joins TRBV5-1 to TRBJ2-1, with TRBD2 matching 12 bases. Trimming at V came to 0 bases and at J to 7 bases, leaving 5 bases not matched to a gene. This CDR3 spans 16 amino acids. Germline CDR1 and CDR2: SGHRS and YFSETQ. The CDR3 DNA follows: TGCGCCAGCAGCTTGGAACTGACTAGCGGGGGTAATGAGCAGTTCTTC. Protein: CASSLELTSGGNEQFF.

This clonotype has at least ten counts. The V gene is TRBV27, the J gene TRBJ2-7; TRBD1 matches at 7 bases. The CDR3 spans 14 residues. Germline V gene data show CDR1 as MNHEY and CDR2 as SMNVEV (reference sequence). With 7 bases clipped from V and 2 bases from J, the junction kept 8 bases outside the gene matches. For the CDR3, the DNA is TGTGCCAGCACCAACAGGGGTTCTCCCTACGAGCAGTACTTC. Translated, it gives CASTNRGSPYEQYF.

J is TRBJ2-1 and V is TRBV19; maybe TRBD1 (5 bases). In germline, CDR1 is LNHDA, CDR2 SQIVND (reference sequence). The CDR3 is 14 residues long. V was shortened by 10 bases and J by 0 bases, with 13 bases between the two germline ends. The CDR3 sequence is CATQTDSSYNEQFF. For the CDR3, the DNA is TGTGCCACCCAGACAGACAGCTCCTACAATGAGCAGTTCTTC.

The CDR3 protein is CASSPGLLATDTQYF. CDR3 DNA sequence: TGTGCCAGCAGCCCCGGACTACTTGCCACAGATACGCAGTATTTT. This chain joins TRBV11-2 and TRBJ2-3, with D perhaps TRBD2 (6 bases). The germline V gene encodes CDR1 SGHAT and CDR2 FQNNGV. V was shortened by 5 bases and J by 2 bases, with 14 bases between the two germline ends. The CDR3 has 15 residues.

In regard to this clonotype: Just one base apart from a much larger clone, this may be a read error. V is TRBV11-2 and J is TRBJ2-1, with TRBD1 identical over 8 bases. CDR1 and CDR2 from the germline V gene are SGHAT and FQNNGV. This CDR3 is built from 14 residues. The CDR3 nucleotides read TGTGCCAGCAGCACGGGACAGGCGTACAATGAGCTGTTCTTC. It translates to CASSTGQAYNELFF.

The DNA for the CDR3 is TGCGCCAGCAGACTGGAAGAGACCCAGTACTTC. Translation gives CASRLEETQYF. The chain joins TRBV10-2 to TRBJ2-5; D remains ambiguous. There are 11 residues in the CDR3. CDR1 is WSHSY, CDR2 SAAADI, per germline. Trimming pared 6 bases from V and 3 bases from J, leaving 5 bases between.

This clonotype was observed a handful of times. The rearrangement uses TRBV20-1 and TRBJ2-3, with 11 nucleotides matching TRBD2. The CDR3 length is 16 residues. The V gene's germline CDR1 is DFQATT and CDR2 SNEGSKA (reference sequence). With V trimmed by 5 bases and J by 0 bases, 7 bases remained unmatched. The CDR3 reads CSALSSGGASTDTQYF. The CDR3 nucleotides are TGCAGTGCTCTCAGTAGCGGGGGGGCGAGCACAGATACGCAGTATTTT.

This sequence joins TRBV7-6 and TRBJ2-7; 10 bases map to TRBD2. The junction had 3 bases not matched to a gene; V was cut back by 4 bases and J by 0 bases. Per the germline V gene, CDR1 is SGHVS and CDR2 is FNYEAQ. This CDR3 contains 15 residues. CDR3 sequence: CASSSSGGYSYEQYF. CDR3 coding DNA: TGTGCCAGCAGCTCTAGCGGGGGATACTCCTACGAGCAGTACTTC.

The chain recombines TRBV10-2 with TRBJ1-2; TRBD1 might be the D (5 bases). Looked up from germline, CDR1 is WSHSY and CDR2 is SAAADI. Trimming stripped 0 bases from V and 6 bases from J, with 8 bases between. CDR3 length: 13 residues. CDR3 sequence: CASSESLGHGYTF. CDR3 sequence (DNA): TGCGCCAGCAGTGAGTCGTTGGGGCATGGCTACACCTTC.

The chain joins TRBV29-1 to TRBJ2-7, with D unclear. The CDR3 totals 11 residues. V lost 4 bases and J lost 1, with 5 bases in between. Germline V gives CDR1 SQVTM, CDR2 ANQGSEA. The CDR3 protein is CSVVGSYEQYF. Here the CDR3 DNA reads TGCAGCGTTGTTGGGTCCTACGAGCAGTACTTC.

This clonotype appeared a few times. Written as DNA, the CDR3 is TGTGCCAGCTCACCGGGCGAGGAGCAGTACTTC. Its translation is CASSPGEEQYF. The J gene is TRBJ2-7, the V gene TRBV18; D is uncertain. This CDR3 is built from 11 residues. The germline gives CDR1 KGHSH, CDR2 LQKENI. Deletions cut 3 bases from V and 7 bases from J, with 7 bases between.

This clonotype was recorded a few times. The genes are TRBV13 and TRBJ1-2; the D gene is possibly TRBD1 (5 bases). The CDR3 runs 14 residues. Germline loops: CDR1 PRHDT, CDR2 FYEKMQ (reference sequence). Between the trimmed V and J ends, which lost 7 bases and 2 bases, there was a span of 14 bases. The CDR3 loop is CASTQGRQNYGYTF. CDR3 sequence (DNA): TGTGCCAGCACTCAGGGTCGACAGAACTATGGCTACACCTTC. Drawing the rest from reference TRBV13 and TRBJ1-2, the complete variable domain is AAGVIQSPRHLIKEKRETATLKCYPIPRHDTVYWYQQGPGQDPQFLISFYEKMQSDKGSIPDRFSAQQFSDYHSELNMSSLELGDSALYFCASTQGRQNYGYTFGSGTRLTVV.

V gene TRBV6-2 or TRBV6-3 combines with J gene TRBJ2-7; 8 bases match TRBD1. The V gene's germline CDR1 is MNHEY and CDR2 SVGEGT. The CDR3 has 15 amino acids. V dropped 6 bases and J dropped 7; count of bases not matched to a gene: 14. The DNA of the CDR3 is TGTGCCAGCAGACCGGGACAGGCTCAGTCTGAAGAGCAGTACTTC. Translating it yields CASRPGQAQSEEQYF.